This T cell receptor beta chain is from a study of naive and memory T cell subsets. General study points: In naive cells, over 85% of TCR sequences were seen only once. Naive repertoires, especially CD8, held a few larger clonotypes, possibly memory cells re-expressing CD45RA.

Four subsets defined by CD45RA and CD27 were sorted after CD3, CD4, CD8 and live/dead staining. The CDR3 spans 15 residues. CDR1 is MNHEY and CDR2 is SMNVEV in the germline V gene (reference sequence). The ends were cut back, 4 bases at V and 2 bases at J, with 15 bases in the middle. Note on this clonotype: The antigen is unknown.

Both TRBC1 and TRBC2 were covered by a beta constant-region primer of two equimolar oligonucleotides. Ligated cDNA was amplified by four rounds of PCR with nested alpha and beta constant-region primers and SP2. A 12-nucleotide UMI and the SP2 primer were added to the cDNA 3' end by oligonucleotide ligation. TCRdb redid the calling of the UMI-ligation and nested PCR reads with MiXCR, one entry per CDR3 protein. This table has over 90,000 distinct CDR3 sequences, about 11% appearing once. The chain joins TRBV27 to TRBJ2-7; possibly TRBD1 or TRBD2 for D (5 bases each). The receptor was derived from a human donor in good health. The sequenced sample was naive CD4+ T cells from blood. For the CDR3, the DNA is TGTGCCAGCAGTTCAGCCGGGACGGTAGCCTACGAGCAGTACTTC. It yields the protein CASSSAGTVAYEQYF.